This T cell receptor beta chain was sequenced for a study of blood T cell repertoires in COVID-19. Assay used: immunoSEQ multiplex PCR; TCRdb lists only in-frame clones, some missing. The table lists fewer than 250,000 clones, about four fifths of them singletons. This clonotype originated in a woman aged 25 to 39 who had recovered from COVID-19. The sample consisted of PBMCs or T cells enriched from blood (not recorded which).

CDR3 sequence reads: CASSLQRRRVGTDTQYF. Here the CDR3 DNA reads TGTGCCAGCAGTCTTCAACGTAGGAGGGTGGGCACAGATACGCAGTATTTT. The rearrangement links TRBV2 to TRBJ2-3, with D possibly TRBD2 on 6 matching bases. V shed 5 bases and J shed 1 base, with 19 bases lying between them. CDR1 SNHLY and CDR2 FYNNEI come from the germline V gene. CDR3 length: 17 residues.